This paragraph reports one TCR beta chain. The antigen is unknown. These data belong to a study of CXCR3-negative and CXCR3-positive naive CD8 T cells. The method, 5' RACE with UMI labels, was used to prepare the TRB cDNA libraries. Each CDR3 protein gets one entry in TCRdb, which reprocessed the 5' RACE reads and gives no DNA. Its listing shows tens of thousands of distinct CDR3 sequences. Study-level points and caveats: Partial loss of CXCR3 expression followed cryopreservation; most assays used fresh PBMCs.

Per the germline V gene, CDR1 is MNHEY and CDR2 is SVGAGI. The CDR3 sequence is 12 residues long. This receptor was taken from a human donor in good health. Some clones in this sample may be carry-over from other donors' samples. This chain links TRBV6-5 with TRBJ2-1; TCRdb's D call, TRBD1, is unchecked because there is no DNA. The sequenced material came from naive CXCR3- CD8+ T cells from blood. Subset meaning: CD45RO-CCR7+CD27+CD95- naive CD8+ T cells lacking CXCR3 (TNR3-). The CDR3 is CASSDSFNEQFF.